The 12 T cell receptor beta chains below come from one sample, sequenced in a study of radiotherapy plus CTLA-4 blockade in lung cancer. Only in-frame clones appear in the TCRdb table, and some are missing; sequencing was by immunoSEQ multiplex PCR. The sample has tens of thousands of clones; around 87% are singletons. The sample consisted of peripheral blood, taken from a patient treated with radiotherapy plus ipilimumab. The receptors come from a human donor with non-small cell lung cancer who had a partial response to radiotherapy plus ipilimumab.

This clone has more than one count but fewer than ten. J is TRBJ1-3 and V is TRBV28, with D maybe TRBD1 (5 bases). Germline CDR1 reads MDHEN; CDR2 reads SYDVKM. Trimming left V 4 bases short and J 8 bases short, with 6 bases between. The CDR3 length is 11 residues. For the CDR3, the DNA is TGTGCCAGCAGTTCAGGGCACACCATATATTTT. Amino acid sequence: CASSSGHTIYF.

The chain has TRBV18 and TRBJ1-5; 9 bases line up with TRBD1. There are 16 residues in the CDR3. The J segment lost 0 bases and the V segment lost 4 bases, leaving 4 bases of the junction unmatched. Germline CDR1 reads KGHSH; CDR2 reads LQKENI. The CDR3 spells CASSLGTGYSNQPQHF. CDR3 nucleotide sequence: TGTGCCAGCTCACTGGGGACAGGGTATAGCAATCAGCCCCAGCATTTT.

This clone was counted between two and nine times. The chain carries TRBV6-6 and TRBJ1-3; TRBD1 is a possible D gene (6 bases). Trimming removed 5 bases at V and 1 base at J, with 9 bases between. The CDR3 extends over 14 amino acids. Germline V gene data show CDR1 as MNHNY and CDR2 as SVGAGI (reference sequence). The chain's CDR3 is CASSDTGSGNTIYF. DNA of the CDR3: TGTGCCAGCAGTGATACAGGGTCTGGAAACACCATATATTTT.

The chain has TRBV2 and TRBJ2-2; 14 bases match TRBD2. J lost 6 bases, V lost 11 bases, and 14 bases had no gene match. The CDR3 contains 17 residues. Germline V CDR1 and CDR2: SNHLY, FYNNEI. The CDR3 DNA follows: TGTGCCGGAGGGACTAGCGGGAGTGGGATTGAGGCCGGGGAGCTGTTTTTT. It encodes CAGGTSGSGIEAGELFF.

The chain carries TRBV5-1 and TRBJ2-7; 8 bases align to TRBD1. In germline, CDR1 is SGHRS, CDR2 YFSETQ. V dropped 0 bases and J dropped 3; count of bases not matched to a gene: 5. The CDR3 has 15 amino acids. CDR3 bases: TGCGCCAGCAGCTTGGGACAGGGGAACTTCTACGAGCAGTACGTC. Its translation is CASSLGQGNFYEQYV.

The V call is TRBV28, the J call TRBJ2-1, with 10 positions matching TRBD2. The CDR3 runs 23 residues. Germline loops: CDR1 MDHEN, CDR2 SYDVKM. V shed 5 bases, J shed 0 bases, and the junction held 25 bases outside the gene matches. Here the CDR3 reads CASSVLGGLGGLAHIHSYNEQFF. The CDR3 region has the DNA TGTGCCAGCAGTGTCTTGGGGGGGTTGGGGGGACTAGCGCATATACACTCCTACAATGAGCAGTTCTTC.

With regard to this clone: One end of the junction is discordant with germline, which a read error may explain. The sample has other DNA sequences that encode this CDR3 too. The chain is built from TRBV5-1 and TRBJ1-2; 9 nucleotides line up with TRBD1. Germline CDR1 and CDR2: SGHRS and YFSETQ. The CDR3 spans 19 residues. This CDR3 is CASSSSVHLQGAINYGYTF. For the CDR3, the DNA is TGCGCTAGCAGCTCGTCGGTCCATCTACAGGGGGCCATTAACTATGGCTACACCTTC.

This chain connects TRBV7-8 to TRBJ1-6, with TRBD1 identical over 11 bases. Germline CDR1 reads SGHVS; CDR2 reads FQNEAQ. The CDR3 extends over 14 amino acids. Trimming at V came to 4 bases and at J to 10 bases, leaving 3 bases not matched to a gene. The CDR3 DNA follows: TGTGCCAGCAGCTCGGGACAGGGGGACTCACCCCTCCACTTT. Residues: CASSSGQGDSPLHF.

The chain couples TRBV28 to TRBJ1-2; 7 bases fit TRBD1. Germline CDR1 MDHEN, CDR2 SYDVKM. The V and J ends lost 5 bases and 4 bases, in that order; junction bases with no gene match: 7. The CDR3 is 14 residues long. CDR3 loop: CASSTPGQPYGYTF. The CDR3 bases are TGTGCCAGCAGTACCCCGGGACAGCCCTATGGCTACACCTTC.

This rearrangement joins TRBV5-8 to TRBJ1-6; tentatively, D is TRBD1 (5 bases). V lost 3 bases to trimming and J lost 8 bases, with 9 bases between them. This CDR3 is built from 13 residues. Germline CDR1 SGHTS, CDR2 YDEGEE. As DNA, the CDR3 is TGTGCCAGCAGCTCAGGGATTGATTCACCCCTCCACTTT. This translates into CASSSGIDSPLHF.

V usage is TRBV6-5 and J usage is TRBJ1-1; the D is unclear. The CDR3 loop spans 14 amino acids. CDR1 and CDR2 from the germline V gene are MNHEY and SVGAGI. Trimming removed 6 bases at V and 0 bases at J, with 11 bases between. CDR3 loop: CASSLGSLNTEAFF. In DNA form, the CDR3 reads TGTGCCAGCAGCCTAGGATCCCTGAACACTGAAGCTTTCTTT.

This chain links TRBV19 with TRBJ1-4; 7 nucleotides line up with TRBD1. From germline, CDR1 is LNHDA and CDR2 SQIVND (reference sequence). The CDR3 spans 16 residues. V trimming: 2 bases; J trimming: 5 bases; junction bases outside the gene matches: 8. The CDR3 sequence: CASSIRRGQQNEKLFF. DNA of the CDR3: TGTGCCAGTAGTATAAGAAGGGGACAGCAGAATGAAAAACTGTTTTTT. The full variable domain, in which reference TRBV19 and TRBJ1-4 provide the parts outside the CDR3, is DGGITQSPKYLFRKEGQNVTLSCEQNLNHDAMYWYRQDPGQGLRLIYYSQIVNDFQKGDIAEGYSVSREKKESFPLTVTSAQKNPTAFYLCASSIRRGQQNEKLFFGSGTQLSVL.